These 13 T cell receptor beta chains were all obtained from the same sample, sequenced in a study of Tregs in tolerant kidney transplant recipients. The data were produced by immunoSEQ multiplex PCR, yet TCRdb's version contains in-frame clones alone and is incomplete. Of more than 90,000 clones listed, around 94% are singletons. Material for sequencing was CD4+ T cells from blood. The receptors stem from a human donor in good health.

The chain carries TRBV11-2 and TRBJ1-5, with D possibly matching TRBD1 (6 bases). The CDR3 totals 11 residues. Germline CDR1 SGHAT, CDR2 FQNNGV. The V end was cut by 5 bases, the J end by 11 bases, with 10 bases between. The CDR3 DNA follows: TGTGCCAGCAGCAGGGGGGGGGCCCAGCATTTT. It is translated as CASSRGGAQHF.

This clone was detected only once. The chain joins TRBV30 to TRBJ2-3; 8 bases fit TRBD1. The CDR3 length is 12 residues. CDR1 is GTSNPN, CDR2 SVGIG, per germline (reference sequence). V lost 0 bases to trimming and J lost 8 bases; unmatched junction nucleotides: 1. The CDR3, as DNA: TGTGCCTGGAGTGTACAGGGGGTTACGCAGTATTTT. This translates into CAWSVQGVTQYF.

About this clone: Its ends do not fully match the called genes, so a read error is possible. The V gene is TRBV18, the J gene TRBJ2-2; D gene ambiguous. This CDR3 region has 17 residues. The germline gives CDR1 KGHSH, CDR2 LQKENI. The DNA of the CDR3 is TGTGCCAGCTCACCTCGACGGAATCTCGAGAACTCCGGGGAGCTGTTTTTT. It encodes CASSPRRNLENSGELFF.

This rearrangement joins TRBV7-9 to TRBJ1-1, with a weak D call TRBD1 (6 bases). Germline V CDR1 and CDR2: SEHNR, FQNEAQ (reference sequence). There are 13 residues in the CDR3. V shed 4 bases and J shed 7 bases, with 13 bases lying between them. For the CDR3, the DNA is TGTGCCAGCAGCTCCCTTGGGGGCAGTGAAGCTTTCTTT. Translating it yields CASSSLGGSEAFF.

The V gene is TRBV19, the J gene TRBJ2-7; TRBD1 agrees at 7 bases. J gave up 2 bases and V 5 bases, and 9 bases lay outside the gene matches. The CDR3 is made up of 15 amino acids. From germline, CDR1 is LNHDA and CDR2 SQIVND (reference sequence). The CDR3: CASSGSGTAAYEQYF. CDR3 DNA: TGTGCCAGTAGTGGGTCCGGGACAGCTGCCTACGAGCAGTACTTC.

The chain has TRBV4-1 and TRBJ1-2; TRBD1 agrees at 8 bases. Germline-derived CDR1 and CDR2 are MGHRA and YSYEKL. Losses at the gene ends were 1 base for V and 0 bases for J; bases not matched to a gene: 4. This CDR3 is built from 16 residues. The CDR3, as DNA: TGCGCCAGCAGCCAAGCCGGGACAGGTTCTAACTATGGCTACACCTTC. As protein: CASSQAGTGSNYGYTF.

The rearrangement uses TRBV6-6 and TRBJ2-5, with no clear D. CDR1 is MNHNY and CDR2 is SVGAGI in the germline V gene (reference sequence). The CDR3 extends over 14 amino acids. V dropped 4 bases and J dropped 11 bases, with 20 bases sitting between them. CDR3 amino acids: CASSSAAERVVQYF. CDR3 in DNA: TGTGCCAGCAGTTCCGCGGCGGAGCGCGTTGTGCAGTACTTC.

The rearrangement uses TRBV5-4 and TRBJ2-1, with D possibly being TRBD2 (6 bases). The V gene lost 5 bases and the J gene lost 4 bases, with 16 bases spanning the gap. The CDR3 totals 15 residues. The germline gives CDR1 SGHNT, CDR2 YYREEE (reference sequence). CDR3 nucleotide sequence: TGTGCCAGCAGTTCCGGGCTAGCGACATACAATGAGCAGTTCTTC. This sequence encodes CASSSGLATYNEQFF.

The chain recombines TRBV6-6 with TRBJ1-2; tentative D call: TRBD1 (6 bases). Trimming pared 6 bases from V and 3 bases from J, leaving 20 bases between. Germline CDR1 MNHNY, CDR2 SVGAGI (reference sequence). This CDR3 contains 16 residues. CDR3 loop: CASRRQGGALDYGYTF. In nucleotides, the CDR3 is TGTGCCAGCAGACGACAAGGGGGGGCCCTTGACTATGGCTACACCTTC.

The chain links TRBV14 to TRBJ2-5; D unresolved. Deletions cut 3 bases from V and 3 bases from J, with 14 bases between. The CDR3 totals 15 residues. Germline V lookup: CDR1 SGHDN, CDR2 FVKESK. DNA for the CDR3: TGTGCCAGCAGCCATCAGGCTACCCGAGAAGAGACCCAGTACTTC. This codes for CASSHQATREETQYF.

This sequence joins TRBV9 and TRBJ1-3; D unresolved. CDR3 size: 17 residues. Trimming shortened V by 0 bases and J by 1 base, and 14 bases separated the two germline ends. CDR1 is SGDLS, CDR2 YYNGEE, per germline. The CDR3 reads CASSVGLEPRSGNTIYF. The CDR3 coding sequence is TGTGCCAGCAGCGTAGGATTGGAACCTAGGTCTGGAAACACCATATATTTT.

The chain joins TRBV6-5 to TRBJ1-1; D is undetermined. Between the trimmed V and J ends, which lost 5 bases and 0 bases, there was a span of 10 bases. Germline lookup yields CDR1 MNHEY and CDR2 SVGAGI. The CDR3 contains 14 residues. The CDR3 nucleotides read TGTGCCAGCAGTCAGTCGACTGTGAACACTGAAGCTTTCTTT. It yields the protein CASSQSTVNTEAFF.

A word on this clone: Other DNA sequences in this specimen translate into the identical CDR3. V gene TRBV2 combines with J gene TRBJ2-3, with 10 bases matching TRBD2. Per germline, CDR1 SNHLY and CDR2 FYNNEI. The CDR3 length is 14 residues. V lost 6 bases and J lost 1; bases outside the gene matches: 1. This chain's CDR3 is CASRGTSGTDTQYF. Written as DNA, the CDR3 is TGTGCCAGCAGGGGGACTAGCGGCACAGATACGCAGTATTTT.